The 5 T cell receptor beta chains listed next were all sequenced from one sample in a study of T-cell memory formation after mild COVID-19. Each CDR3 protein is one row after TCRdb ran MiXCR on the 5' RACE reads. Among 110,000 or so distinct CDR3 sequences listed, 22% were seen once. The sample comprised PBMCs or a T cell subset sorted from them (not recorded which). The receptors here all came from a man between 18 and 35 years old who had mild COVID-19 (a few samples of this study predate the infection). Cell type and time point are not known.

This clonotype was seen a few times. V usage is TRBV7-8 and J usage is TRBJ2-3; 8 bases are a match to TRBD2. J lost 2 bases, V lost 5 bases, and 9 bases had no gene match. This CDR3 is built from 16 residues. The germline gives CDR1 SGHVS, CDR2 FQNEAQ. The CDR3 is CASSLSLAGLTDTQYF. The CDR3 nucleotides are TGTGCCAGCAGCCTATCGTTAGCGGGGCTCACAGATACGCAGTATTTT. Complete variable domain (other parts from reference TRBV7-8 and TRBJ2-3): GAGVSQSPRYKVAKRGQDVALRCDPISGHVSLFWYQQALGQGPEFLTYFQNEAQLDKSGLPSDRFFAERPEGSVSTLKIQRTQQEDSAVYLCASSLSLAGLTDTQYFGPGTRLTVL.

The chain joins TRBV7-3 to TRBJ2-1; 9 bases are shared with TRBD1. Looked up from germline, CDR1 is SGHTA and CDR2 is FQGTGA. Trimming removed 4 bases from V and 6 bases from J; junction bases left unmatched: 4. This CDR3 comprises 14 residues. CDR3 DNA: TGTGCCAGCAGCTGGACAGGGGCCAGCAATGAGCAGTTCTTC. Translation gives CASSWTGASNEQFF.

V usage is TRBV6-2 or TRBV6-3 and J usage is TRBJ2-1, with D possibly being TRBD2 (5 bases). The CDR3 length is 11 residues. Trimming removed 8 bases from V and 8 bases from J, with 10 bases in between. Germline V gene data show CDR1 as MNHEY and CDR2 as SVGEGT. CDR3 bases: TGTGCCAGCCGAGGGTACGATGAGCAGTTCTTC. Translating it yields CASRGYDEQFF.

This clonotype has a handful of counts. This chain connects TRBV4-2 to TRBJ2-7; no firm D call. The CDR3 sequence is 17 residues long. V dropped 1 base and J dropped 2 bases, with 18 bases sitting between them. Germline V gives CDR1 LGHNA, CDR2 YNFKEQ. The CDR3 region is CASSQGAQSVSAYEQYF. In nucleotides, the CDR3 is TGTGCCAGCAGCCAAGGGGCACAGAGTGTCTCCGCCTACGAGCAGTACTTC.

This clonotype was seen more than once but under ten times. This chain links TRBV7-2 with TRBJ2-1; D is unresolved. Germline-derived CDR1 and CDR2 are SGHTA and FQGNSA. Trimming took off 6 bases at V and 5 bases at J, with 8 bases between the two ends. CDR3 length: 12 amino acids. The CDR3 DNA reads TGTGCCAGCAGTGGACGGCACAATGAGCAGTTCTTC. It codes for CASSGRHNEQFF. The full variable domain, rest sourced from reference TRBV7-2 and TRBJ2-1, is GAGVSQSPSNKVTEKGKDVELRCDPISGHTALYWYRQSLGQGLEFLIYFQGNSAPDKSGLPSDRFSAERTGGSVSTLTIQRTQQEDSAVYLCASSGRHNEQFFGPGTRLTVL.